This TCR beta chain was identified during a study of blood T cell repertoires in COVID-19. Clones were read by immunoSEQ multiplex PCR, and TCRdb kept only the in-frame ones, dropping some. Of about 140,000 clones in the sample, about 79% are singletons; the top ten hold 10%. Per germline, CDR1 SGHRS and CDR2 YFSETQ. The CDR3 loop spans 15 amino acids. Germline trimming cut 4 bases from V and 5 bases from J; bases unmatched to any gene: 8. Sequenced input: peripheral blood. The TCR comes from a man between 60 and 70 years old with active or convalescent COVID-19. V is TRBV5-1 and J is TRBJ1-4; 7 nucleotides align to TRBD1. The CDR3 region has the DNA TGCGCCAGCAGCCCAGGACAGGCCAAAAATGAAAAACTGTTTTTT. Its translation is CASSPGQAKNEKLFF.